This T cell receptor beta chain emerged from a study of shared clonotypes between healthy human individuals. Measured with immunoSEQ multiplex PCR; TCRdb has only the in-frame clones, and not every one. Among some 660,000 clones listed, 73% were seen once. In germline, CDR1 is GTSNPN, CDR2 SVGIG (reference sequence). This CDR3 spans 10 amino acids. This sequence originates from a woman in her twenties or thirties in good health. This sequence joins TRBV30 and TRBJ2-5; D is undetermined. The J call may be incorrect, as the DNA end agrees better with TRBJ2-7. Sequenced sample: memory CD4+ T cells sorted from blood. The subset: CD45RA-negative fraction. CDR3 sequence: CAWSGSEQYF. CDR3 bases: TGTGCCTGGAGTGGCTCCGAGCAGTACTTC.